This TCR delta chain derives from a study of gammadelta T cells in human blood. This clone was seen a handful of times. Its antigen is unidentified. The likely explanation is a read error, given a far larger clone one base away. TCRdb re-called the RT-PCR reads through CATT. Of over a thousand delta-chain clones in the sample, roughly 9.7% were seen once. Study-wide results and limits: Microbial exposure appeared to drive polyclonal γδ T cell expansion after birth.

CDR3 length: 19 amino acids. V gave up 0 bases and J gave up 0 bases; unmatched junction bases: 10. Germline loops: CDR1 TSWWSYY, CDR2 QGS. The material sequenced was non-Vgamma9Vdelta2 gamma-delta T cells from infant blood. This receptor was obtained from a human donor. V usage is TRDV1 and J usage is TRDJ1; 10 bases agree with TRDD3. This chain's CDR3 is CALGELSTCTGGYTDKLIF. For the CDR3, the DNA is TGTGCTCTTGGGGAACTATCGACGTGTACTGGGGGATACACCGATAAACTCATCTTT.